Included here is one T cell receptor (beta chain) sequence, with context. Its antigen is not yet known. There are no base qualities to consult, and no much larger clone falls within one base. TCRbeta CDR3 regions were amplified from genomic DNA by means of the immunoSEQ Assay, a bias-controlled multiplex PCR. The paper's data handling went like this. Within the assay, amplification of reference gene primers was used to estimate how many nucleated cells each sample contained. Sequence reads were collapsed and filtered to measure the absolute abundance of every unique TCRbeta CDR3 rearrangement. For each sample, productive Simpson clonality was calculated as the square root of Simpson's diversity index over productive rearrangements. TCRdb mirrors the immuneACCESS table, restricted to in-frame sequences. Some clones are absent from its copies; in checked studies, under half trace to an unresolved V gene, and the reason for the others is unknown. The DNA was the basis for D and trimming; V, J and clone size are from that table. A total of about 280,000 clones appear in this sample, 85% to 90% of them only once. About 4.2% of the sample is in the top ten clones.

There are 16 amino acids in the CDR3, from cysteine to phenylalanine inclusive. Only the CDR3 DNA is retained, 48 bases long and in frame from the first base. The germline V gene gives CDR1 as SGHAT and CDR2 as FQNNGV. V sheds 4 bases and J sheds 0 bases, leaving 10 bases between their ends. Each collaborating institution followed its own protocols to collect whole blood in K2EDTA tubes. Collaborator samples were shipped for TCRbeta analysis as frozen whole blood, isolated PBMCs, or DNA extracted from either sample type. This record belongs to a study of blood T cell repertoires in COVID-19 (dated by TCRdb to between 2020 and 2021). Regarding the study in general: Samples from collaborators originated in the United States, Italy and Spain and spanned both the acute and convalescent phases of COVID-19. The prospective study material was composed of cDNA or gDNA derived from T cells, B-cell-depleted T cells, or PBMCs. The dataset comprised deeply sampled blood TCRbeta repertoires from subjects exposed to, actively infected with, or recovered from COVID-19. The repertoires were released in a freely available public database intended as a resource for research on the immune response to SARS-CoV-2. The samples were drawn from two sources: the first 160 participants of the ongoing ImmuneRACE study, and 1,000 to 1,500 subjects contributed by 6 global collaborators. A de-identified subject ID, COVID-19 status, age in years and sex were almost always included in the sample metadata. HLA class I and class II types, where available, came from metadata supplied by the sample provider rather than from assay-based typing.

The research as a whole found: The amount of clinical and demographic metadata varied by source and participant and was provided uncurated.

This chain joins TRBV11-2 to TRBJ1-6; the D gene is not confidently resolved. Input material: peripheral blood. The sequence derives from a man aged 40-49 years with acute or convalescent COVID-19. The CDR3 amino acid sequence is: CASSSRRSSYNSPLHF. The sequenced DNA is TGTGCCAGCAGCTCCCGAAGGAGCTCCTATAATTCACCCCTCCACTTT. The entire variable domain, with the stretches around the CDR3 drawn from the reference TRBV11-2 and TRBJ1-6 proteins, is EAGVAQSPRYKIIEKRQSVAFWCNPISGHATLYWYQQILGQGPKLLIQFQNNGVVDDSQLPKDRFSAERLKGVDSTLKIQPAKLEDSAVYLCASSSRRSSYNSPLHFGNGTRLTVT.